The 10 T cell receptor beta chains listed next were all sequenced from one sample in a study of T cell changes during pregnancy in multiple sclerosis. This table comes from immunoSEQ multiplex PCR, and its TCRdb copy is limited to in-frame clones, with some not included. The repertoire holds some 60,000 clones, 70% to 90% seen once, with under 2% in the top ten. This specimen was peripheral blood, taken after pregnancy. The receptors come from a female donor with multiple sclerosis, enrolled in a pregnancy study.

The chain uses TRBV6-4 and TRBJ2-3; 9 positions match TRBD1. Germline V gives CDR1 MRHNA, CDR2 SNTAGT. This CDR3 has 16 residues. The trim removed 0 bases at V and 4 bases at J, leaving 5 bases unmatched. CDR3 in amino acids: CASSDSGTGSPDTQYF. For the CDR3, the DNA is TGTGCCAGCAGTGACTCTGGGACAGGGTCTCCAGATACGCAGTATTTT.

This clone came up a few times. V and J are TRBV6-5 and TRBJ2-5; unclear D gene. The V gene's germline CDR1 is MNHEY and CDR2 SVGAGI. Trimming shortened V by 4 bases and J by 3 bases, and 15 bases separated the two germline ends. The CDR3 spans 15 residues. The CDR3 nucleotides are TGTGCCAGCAGTTTACTCATGGCAGGAAAAGAGACCCAGTACTTC. Protein: CASSLLMAGKETQYF.

V and J are TRBV14 and TRBJ2-3; TRBD2 is a possible D gene (6 bases). With 4 bases removed from V and 6 bases from J, the gap between germline ends came to 17 bases. The CDR3 consists of 15 residues. In germline, CDR1 is SGHDN, CDR2 FVKESK. CDR3 in amino acids: CASSPGPAAGDTQYF. The CDR3, as DNA: TGTGCCAGCAGCCCGGGCCCGGCGGCGGGGGATACGCAGTATTTT.

The chain couples TRBV27 to TRBJ2-3; 9 bases are shared with TRBD1. CDR1 and CDR2 (germline): MNHEY, SMNVEV (reference sequence). The junction had 8 bases not matched to a gene; V was cut back by 5 bases and J by 2 bases. CDR3 length: 16 amino acids. CDR3 sequence (DNA): TGTGCCAGCAGTGCACCGACAGGGGGGTACACAGATACGCAGTATTTT. This codes for CASSAPTGGYTDTQYF.

The chain uses TRBV7-8 and TRBJ2-1, with TRBD2 as a possible D gene (5 bases). The CDR3 runs 16 residues. With 1 base removed from V and 2 bases from J, the gap between germline ends came to 12 bases. The germline V gene has CDR1 SGHVS and CDR2 FQNEAQ. CDR3 nucleotides: TGTGCCAGCAGCTTAGTGGCCCGGGGTCCCTACAATGAGCAGTTCTTC. It specifies CASSLVARGPYNEQFF.

The rearrangement joins TRBV9 to TRBJ1-6; no reliable D call. Germline V lookup: CDR1 SGDLS, CDR2 YYNGEE. The CDR3 runs 15 residues. Trimming shortened V by 0 bases and J by 6 bases, and 10 bases separated the two germline ends. CDR3: CASSVGPTGNSPLHF. The CDR3 DNA sequence: TGTGCCAGCAGCGTAGGTCCTACGGGTAATTCACCCCTCCACTTT.

The CDR3 region is CASSLAGTGTYNEQFF. The CDR3 nucleotides are TGTGCCAGCAGCTTAGCGGGGACAGGGACTTACAATGAGCAGTTCTTC. This sequence joins TRBV7-2 and TRBJ2-1; 9 positions agree with TRBD1. Germline V gives CDR1 SGHTA, CDR2 FQGNSA. CDR3 length: 16 residues. The trim removed 0 bases at V and 4 bases at J, leaving 4 bases unmatched.

This clone was seen just once. The V gene is TRBV29-1, the J gene TRBJ2-3, with TRBD2 matching over 7 bases. CDR3 length: 10 residues. Germline CDR1 reads SQVTM; CDR2 reads ANQGSEA. V lost 8 bases to trimming and J lost 6 bases; unmatched junction nucleotides: 2. CDR3 residues: CSLGGDTQYF. The CDR3 DNA reads as TGCAGCCTGGGGGGGGATACGCAGTATTTT.

The chain carries TRBV5-1 and TRBJ2-1; D perhaps matches TRBD2 (5 bases). Germline V CDR1 and CDR2: SGHRS, YFSETQ. V was trimmed by 3 bases and J by 5 bases, leaving 12 bases between them. The CDR3 runs to 14 residues. The CDR3 DNA follows: TGCGCCAGCAGCTACCGGGGTGGTAACAATGAGCAGTTCTTC. Translating it yields CASSYRGGNNEQFF.

This clone was found a few times. The rearrangement links TRBV2 to TRBJ1-4, with 7 bases fitting TRBD1. CDR3 length equals 13 residues. The ends lost 4 bases at V and 10 bases at J; junction bases unmatched: 6. Germline-derived CDR1 and CDR2 are SNHLY and FYNNEI. CDR3 coding DNA: TGTGCCAGCAGTGCCTACGGGACAGCAAAACTGTTTTTT. It is translated as CASSAYGTAKLFF.